The source of this T cell receptor beta chain is a study of technical replicates of blood from a few donors. Germline CDR1 is MNHEY and CDR2 is SMNVEV (reference sequence). With 6 bases clipped from V and 2 bases from J, the junction kept 3 bases outside the gene matches. The CDR3 is 14 amino acids. Clones were sequenced by immunoSEQ multiplex PCR, and TCRdb holds only the in-frame ones, with some missing. The data hold over 85,000 clones, with about 93% observed a single time. The origin of this receptor is a human donor in good health. The sample taken for sequencing was T cells isolated from PBMCs. This chain joins TRBV27 and TRBJ2-3, with 9 positions matching TRBD1. DNA of the CDR3: TGTGCCAGCAGGGGGACAGGGCCCACAGATACGCAGTATTTT. It yields the protein CASRGTGPTDTQYF.